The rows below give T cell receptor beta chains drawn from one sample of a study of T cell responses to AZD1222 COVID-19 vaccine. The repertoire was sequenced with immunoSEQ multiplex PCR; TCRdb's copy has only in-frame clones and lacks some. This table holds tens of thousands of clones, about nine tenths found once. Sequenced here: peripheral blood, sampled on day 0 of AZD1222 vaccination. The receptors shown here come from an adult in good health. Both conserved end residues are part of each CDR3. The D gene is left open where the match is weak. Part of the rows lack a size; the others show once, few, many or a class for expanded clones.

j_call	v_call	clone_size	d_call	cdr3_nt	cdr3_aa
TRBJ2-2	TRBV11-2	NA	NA	TGTGCCAGCAGCTTAAGTCGGACTACCAACACCGGGGAGCTGTTTTTT	CASSLSRTTNTGELFF
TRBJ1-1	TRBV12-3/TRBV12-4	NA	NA	TGTGCCAGTACAGGGAACACTGAAGCTTTCTTT	CASTGNTEAFF
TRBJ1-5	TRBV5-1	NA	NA	TGCGCCAGCAGCTTGGGAGGGGGGCCTCAGCCCCAGCATTTT	CASSLGGGPQPQHF
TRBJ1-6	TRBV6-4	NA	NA	TGTGCCAGCAGTGCTGTAAGGGATTCACCCCTCCACTTT	CASSAVRDSPLHF
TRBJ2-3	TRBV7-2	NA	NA	TGTGCCAGCAGCTTAATGGGGGTGGATACGCAGTATTTT	CASSLMGVDTQYF
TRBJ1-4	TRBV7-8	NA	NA	TGTGCCAGCAGCTTGTCGGCTCGACGGGAAAAACTGTTTTTT	CASSLSARREKLFF
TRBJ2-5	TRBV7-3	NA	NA	TGTGCCAGCAGTCGAGACATAGCAGAGACCCAGTACTTC	CASSRDIAETQYF
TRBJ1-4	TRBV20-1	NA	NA	TGCAGTGCGGAGGACGAGGAAAAACTGTTTTTT	CSAEDEEKLFF
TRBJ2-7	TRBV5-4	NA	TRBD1	TGTGCCAGCAGCTTATCTACAGGGGACGAGCAGTACTTC	CASSLSTGDEQYF
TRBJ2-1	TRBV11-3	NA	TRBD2	TGTGCCAGCAGCTCCCAGGGGTCTTTAGCGGGAGGTACCTACAATGAGCAGTTCTTC	CASSSQGSLAGGTYNEQFF
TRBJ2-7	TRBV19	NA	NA	TGTGCCAGTAGTATAGATAGCCCGGCCTACGAGCAGTACTTC	CASSIDSPAYEQYF
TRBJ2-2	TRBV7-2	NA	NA	TGTGCCAGCAGCTGGAGAGGCGGGGAGCTGTTTTTT	CASSWRGGELFF
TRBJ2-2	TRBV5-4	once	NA	TGTGCCAGCAGCGACAGCTACACCGGGGAGCTGTTTTTT	CASSDSYTGELFF
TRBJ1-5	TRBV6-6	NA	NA	TGTGCCAGCAGTCCATGGGACGGCCAGCCCCAGCATTTT	CASSPWDGQPQHF